A single T cell receptor beta chain is shown here with its context. The table lists this clone with a few counts. The antigen it binds to is not known. There are no base qualities to consult, and no much larger clone falls within one base. This record comes from a study of sequential checkpoint blockade in melanoma (dated by TCRdb to between 2018 and 2020). Regarding the complete study: Patients were assigned by 1:1 randomization to either first-line nivolumab followed by ipilimumab (arm A) or ipilimumab followed by nivolumab (arm B). Both trial sequences were followed by maintenance nivolumab.

CDR1 SNHLY and CDR2 FYNNEI were looked up in the germline V gene. Between the V and J ends, shortened by 2 bases and 8 bases respectively, the junction contains 24 bases. Counted from cysteine to phenylalanine, this CDR3 has 17 amino acids. Only CDR3 DNA remains: 51 bases, in frame from the first base. The treatment or condition tag for this specimen amounts to: randomized to nivolumab then ipilimumab (arm A) or the reverse (arm B). Prior DNA-damaging chemotherapy had not been received by any trial patient. A FACS Aria II flow cytometer was used to sort live CD3+CD8+ cells that were negative for CD19 and CD56 from thawed PBMCs. Samples were obtained from patients with melanoma enrolled in CheckMate 064, a randomized, open-label phase II trial of sequential checkpoint blockade. Peripheral blood mononuclear cells were obtained through leukapheresis, purified using Ficoll-Paque, and frozen in human serum containing about 10% DMSO. Immediately after sorting, the purity of sorted blood CD3+CD8+ cells was verified to be >98%, after which DNA was extracted.

TCRbeta CDR3 regions were immunosequenced from genomic DNA with the immunoSEQ Assay. Before high-throughput sequencing, the genomic DNA was amplified using bias-controlled multiplex PCR. Per the original workflow: To quantify the absolute abundance of each unique TCRbeta CDR3 region, the sequences were collapsed and filtered. Clonality was defined as 1 minus Pielou's evenness and was calculated using productive rearrangements only. Clones with significantly greater frequencies in on-treatment versus baseline samples were identified using a previously published method. TCRdb obtained this table from immuneACCESS and retained in-frame rearrangements with V and J assigned. These tables miss some clones; where compared with another copy, unresolved V genes account for less than half of the shortfall, and the remainder is unexplained. That table gives V, J and clone size, and the DNA gave D and trimming. The table for this sample lists about 18,000 clones; about 50% of them were counted only once. Around 17% of the sample comes from the top ten.

Results the study describes overall, beyond this receptor: Validation of the response-prediction model combining TCR metrics and mutation burden is needed in larger, independent patient cohorts.

The sequence derives from a human donor with melanoma. The chain is encoded by TRBV2 joined to TRBJ1-2, with the D gene uncertain. The material was CD8+ T cells sorted from blood (inferred from file names), obtained from a patient given nivolumab and ipilimumab in sequence. The sequenced DNA is TGTGCCAGCAGTGAACCCTTGGGGAGCTCCGCCGGTAACGGCTACACCTTC. Its product reads: CASSEPLGSSAGNGYTF.